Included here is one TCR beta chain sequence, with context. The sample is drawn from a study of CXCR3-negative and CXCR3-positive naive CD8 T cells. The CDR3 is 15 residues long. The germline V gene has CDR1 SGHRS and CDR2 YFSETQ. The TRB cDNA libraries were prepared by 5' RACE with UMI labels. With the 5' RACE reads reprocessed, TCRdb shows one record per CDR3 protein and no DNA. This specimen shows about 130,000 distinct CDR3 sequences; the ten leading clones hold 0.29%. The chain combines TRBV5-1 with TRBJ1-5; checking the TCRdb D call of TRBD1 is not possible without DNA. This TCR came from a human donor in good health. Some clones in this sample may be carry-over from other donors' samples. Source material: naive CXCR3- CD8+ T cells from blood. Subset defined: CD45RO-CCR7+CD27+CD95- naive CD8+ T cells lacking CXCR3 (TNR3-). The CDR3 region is CASSFFVGGNQPQHF.